The sequence of this T cell receptor beta chain was determined in a study of cytomegalovirus exposure and HLA in healthy donors. Germline assignment: CDR1 MRHNA and CDR2 SNTAGT. CDR3 size: 13 residues. Trimming cost V 3 bases and J 4 bases, with 7 bases left between them. Comments on this clone: Its antigen is unknown.

The study ran its PCR with 60 Vbeta and 13 Jbeta primers. Method: immunoSEQ multiplex PCR; TCRdb's copy keeps in-frame clones and lacks some. The table has about 160,000 clones, approximately 80% seen once. Study-wide findings and caveats: 16,951 TCR beta sequences were associated with HLA alleles at 0.05 false discovery rate in a later analysis. Immune exposure information available was restricted to CMV serostatus.

The chain carries TRBV6-4 and TRBJ1-5; unclear D gene. This clonotype originated in a woman aged 45-65 years in good health and CMV-seropositive. The sample consisted of PBMCs. The chain's CDR3 is CASSEERNQPQHF. The CDR3 bases are TGTGCCAGCAGTGAGGAGAGAAATCAGCCCCAGCATTTT.